The 14 T cell receptor beta chains given below trace back to one sample, sequenced in a study of blood T cell repertoires in COVID-19. Only in-frame clones appear in the TCRdb table, and some are missing; sequencing was by immunoSEQ multiplex PCR. The sample records about 210,000 clones, around 82% being singletons. The sample was peripheral blood. These receptors were taken from a woman aged 50 to 65 with acute or convalescent COVID-19.

The chain carries TRBV18 and TRBJ1-4; 7 nucleotides align to TRBD1. This CDR3 contains 15 residues. Germline assignment: CDR1 KGHSH and CDR2 LQKENI. V lost 6 bases, J lost 4 bases, and 8 bases stayed unmatched. DNA of the CDR3: TGTGCCAGCTCCCCCGACAGGGAAGGTAATGAAAAACTGTTTTTT. Residues: CASSPDREGNEKLFF.

The V and J genes are TRBV10-2 and TRBJ2-7; TRBD2 might be the D (5 bases). The CDR3 has 16 amino acids. Germline V gene data show CDR1 as WSHSY and CDR2 as SAAADI. The V end was cut by 10 bases, the J end by 0 bases, with 22 bases between. The CDR3 DNA sequence: TGCGCCACCCGTCTTGGGCAGCGGACCAGCTCCTACGAGCAGTACTTC. Translated: CATRLGQRTSSYEQYF.

The V and J genes are TRBV6-2 or TRBV6-3 and TRBJ1-6; D is possibly TRBD1 (6 bases). In germline, CDR1 is MNHEY, CDR2 SVGEGT. The V gene lost 2 bases and the J gene lost 9 bases, with 14 bases spanning the gap. The CDR3 extends over 15 amino acids. DNA of the CDR3: TGTGCCAGCAGTTACACCCATCACAGGGCTTCACCCCTCCACTTT. This sequence encodes CASSYTHHRASPLHF.

J is TRBJ1-1 and V is TRBV19, with D maybe TRBD1 (5 bases). The CDR3 spans 14 residues. Germline-derived CDR1 and CDR2 are LNHDA and SQIVND (reference sequence). The V end lost 9 bases, the J end lost 5 bases, and 19 bases lay between the germline ends. The CDR3 loop is CASSDPGLWTEAFF. Written as DNA, the CDR3 is TGTGCCAGCTCTGACCCAGGGTTATGGACTGAAGCTTTCTTT.

The chain joins TRBV28 to TRBJ1-1, with TRBD1 matching over 7 bases. Trimming cost V 4 bases and J 6 bases; bases outside gene matches: 8. CDR3 length: 14 residues. Germline lookup yields CDR1 MDHEN and CDR2 SYDVKM. The CDR3 DNA reads TGTGCCAGCAGTTACGCGACAGGGATCGCTGAAGCTTTCTTT. Translation: CASSYATGIAEAFF.

This clone was observed a single time. The chain joins TRBV2 to TRBJ2-7; TRBD1 matches 7 bases. The CDR3 length is 15 residues. From germline, CDR1 is SNHLY and CDR2 FYNNEI. V was pared by 5 bases and J by 6 bases, with 13 bases of the junction left unmatched. CDR3 sequence reads: CASSSTGSSRSEQYF. The CDR3, as DNA: TGTGCCAGCAGTTCGACAGGGAGCAGCAGGTCCGAGCAGTACTTC.

The V and J genes are TRBV10-3 and TRBJ2-1; D not resolved. The CDR3 has 12 residues. The V gene's germline CDR1 is ENHRY and CDR2 SYGVKD. The V gene lost 1 base and the J gene lost 8 bases, with 6 bases spanning the gap. The CDR3 loop is CAISEFGYEQFF. The DNA for the CDR3 is TGTGCCATCAGTGAGTTCGGTTATGAGCAGTTCTTC.

This clone was picked up one time. The V gene is TRBV13, the J gene TRBJ2-2; no clear D. The CDR3 is 13 amino acids. Germline V gene data show CDR1 as PRHDT and CDR2 as FYEKMQ (reference sequence). Trimming left V 8 bases short and J 4 bases short, with 11 bases between. CDR3 DNA sequence: TGTGCCAGCCTCCCCAGTCTCACCGGGGAGCTGTTTTTT. Translated, it gives CASLPSLTGELFF.

CDR3 DNA sequence: TGTGCCAGCAGCCAACCCCAGTACAGGATCACCGGGGAGCTGTTTTTT. It specifies CASSQPQYRITGELFF. The rearrangement links TRBV13 to TRBJ2-2, with D possibly being TRBD1 (5 bases). Germline CDR1 reads PRHDT; CDR2 reads FYEKMQ (reference sequence). This CDR3 has 16 residues. Trimming removed 5 bases at V and 4 bases at J, with 17 bases between.

The gene calls are TRBV11-1 and TRBJ2-1; 8 bases fit TRBD2. The CDR3 contains 16 residues. Germline CDR1 reads SGHAT; CDR2 reads FQDESV (reference sequence). V lost 5 bases and J lost 2; bases outside the gene matches: 8. The CDR3 is CASSPGKRETYNEQFF. The CDR3 DNA reads as TGTGCCAGCAGCCCAGGGAAGCGGGAGACCTACAATGAGCAGTTCTTC.

This rearrangement joins TRBV5-1 to TRBJ2-7; possibly TRBD1 for D (5 bases). Germline assignment: CDR1 SGHRS and CDR2 YFSETQ. Trimming left V 1 base short and J 2 bases short, with 22 bases between. CDR3 size: 18 residues. The CDR3 coding sequence is TGCGCCAGCAGCTTGATCCCCCAGGGCTTCGACATAACCTACGAGCAGTACTTC. Protein sequence: CASSLIPQGFDITYEQYF.

The chain carries TRBV1 and TRBJ2-1; the table names TRBD2, a call not compared with the DNA. TRBV1 is assigned pseudogene status. CDR3 length equals 13 residues. The CDR3 sequence: CTSRTSGSDEQFF. The CDR3 nucleotides read TGCACCAGCAGGACTAGCGGGAGCGATGAGCAGTTCTTC.

V gene TRBV28 combines with J gene TRBJ1-6, with unresolved D. The V gene lost 6 bases and the J gene lost 12 bases, with 12 bases spanning the gap. Germline lookup yields CDR1 MDHEN and CDR2 SYDVKM. The length of the CDR3 is 12 residues. The CDR3 DNA sequence: TGTGCCAGCAGCGCGCTCCGGGGACCCCTCCACTTT. It encodes CASSALRGPLHF.

The J gene is TRBJ2-1, the V gene TRBV7-3; a possible D gene is TRBD2 (6 bases). CDR3 length: 13 residues. CDR1 SGHTA and CDR2 FQGTGA come from the germline V gene. The V end lost 5 bases, the J end lost 6 bases, and 11 bases lay between the germline ends. CDR3 residues: CASSPRERNEQFF. CDR3 in DNA: TGTGCCAGCAGCCCTCGGGAGCGCAATGAGCAGTTCTTC.